The 19 T cell receptor beta chains below all came from one sample that was sequenced in a study of identical twins. TCRdb re-derived calls from the 5' RACE reads in MiXCR, one entry per CDR3 protein. Seen here are 200,000 to 300,000 distinct CDR3 sequences, approximately 7% observed once, and the top ten hold 3.6%. These same records also appear under a second study, on yellow fever vaccine responses in identical twins.

Sequencing was carried out using memory (CD45RO+) T cells sorted from blood. All receptors come from a woman between 18 and 29 years old in good health.

The V and J genes are TRBV4-2 and TRBJ2-1; 14 positions match TRBD2. V was pared by 0 bases and J by 4 bases, with 17 bases of the junction left unmatched. The germline gives CDR1 LGHNA, CDR2 YNFKEQ. The CDR3 consists of 22 residues. The CDR3 nucleotides read TGTGCCAGCAGCCAAGAATCTGTAAGGACTAGCGGGAGGAGCCCAAATTACAATGAGCAGTTCTTC. Its translation is CASSQESVRTSGRSPNYNEQFF.

The table lists this clonotype with a few counts. The chain couples TRBV9 to TRBJ2-7; 7 bases align to TRBD1. Losses at the gene ends were 4 bases for V and 0 bases for J; bases not matched to a gene: 7. The CDR3 sequence is 15 residues long. The germline V gene has CDR1 SGDLS and CDR2 YYNGEE. The CDR3 here is CASSPQQGFSYEQYF. Here the CDR3 DNA reads TGTGCCAGCAGCCCCCAACAGGGGTTCTCCTACGAGCAGTACTTC.

This clonotype occurred a few times. The CDR3 coding sequence is TGTGCCAGCTCCCCCGGGACAGGAGTGAGAACTGAAGCTTTCTTT. This codes for CASSPGTGVRTEAFF. The rearrangement links TRBV18 to TRBJ1-1; 8 bases are shared with TRBD1. The length of the CDR3 is 15 residues. Germline CDR1 and CDR2: KGHSH and LQKENI. V lost 6 bases and J lost 5; bases outside the gene matches: 11. The whole variable domain, remainder taken from reference TRBV18 and TRBJ1-1, is NAGVMQNPRHLVRRRGQEARLRCSPMKGHSHVYWYRQLPEEGLKFMVYLQKENIIDESGMPKERFSAEFPKEGPSILRIQQVVRGDSAAYFCASSPGTGVRTEAFFGQGTRLTVV.

The chain is built from TRBV19 and TRBJ2-2; TRBD2 agrees at 8 bases. The CDR3 totals 13 residues. Germline trimming cut 3 bases from V and 7 bases from J; bases unmatched to any gene: 1. Germline CDR1 LNHDA, CDR2 SQIVND (reference sequence). CDR3 amino acids: CASSIGGDGELFF. CDR3 in DNA: TGTGCCAGTAGTATCGGGGGGGACGGGGAGCTGTTTTTT.

This clonotype was recorded many times. The chain links TRBV27 to TRBJ1-1; 7 bases map to TRBD1. Trimming took 5 bases from V and 1 from J; bases not matched to a gene: 4. Germline-derived CDR1 and CDR2 are MNHEY and SMNVEV (reference sequence). The length of the CDR3 is 14 residues. In nucleotides, the CDR3 is TGTGCCAGCAGTATTGGACAGGCGAACACTGAAGCTTTCTTT. Amino acid sequence: CASSIGQANTEAFF.

The J gene is TRBJ1-1, the V gene TRBV6-1, with TRBD1 as a possible D gene (5 bases). CDR1 MNHNS and CDR2 SASEGT come from the germline V gene. This CDR3 spans 14 amino acids. Trimming removed 7 bases from V and 1 base from J, with 13 bases in between. DNA of the CDR3: TGTGCCAGCAATAATCGGGGCAAGAACACTGAAGCTTTCTTT. This sequence encodes CASNNRGKNTEAFF.

This clonotype was seen repeatedly, ten times or more. The chain is built from TRBV12-3 or TRBV12-4 and TRBJ2-3, with 9 bases lining up with TRBD2. The CDR3 spans 16 residues. With V trimmed by 1 base and J by 0 bases, 2 bases remained unmatched. CDR3 sequence (DNA): TGTGCCAGCAGTTTAGGGCGGGAGGGTAGCACAGATACGCAGTATTTT. As protein: CASSLGREGSTDTQYF.

The sample holds many counts of this clonotype. The chain combines TRBV18 with TRBJ2-5; the D gene is possibly TRBD2 (5 bases). Germline V gives CDR1 KGHSH, CDR2 LQKENI. V dropped 6 bases and J dropped 5 bases, with 22 bases sitting between them. The CDR3 is 16 amino acids. The CDR3 here is CASSSSEEVVLETQYF. The CDR3 DNA reads as TGTGCCAGCTCCTCGTCGGAGGAGGTTGTACTTGAGACCCAGTACTTC.

This chain joins TRBV6-5 and TRBJ2-3; D might be TRBD2 (5 bases). Between the trimmed V and J ends, which lost 1 base and 1 base, there was a span of 15 bases. Germline loops: CDR1 MNHEY, CDR2 SVGAGI. The CDR3 sequence is 17 residues long. The CDR3 DNA sequence: TGTGCCAGCAGTTACTTGGGCGGACTGACTGGCACAGATACGCAGTATTTT. This encodes CASSYLGGLTGTDTQYF.

In its sample, this clonotype was seen a few times. The chain recombines TRBV24-1 with TRBJ2-2; D uncertain. CDR1 and CDR2 from the germline V gene are KGHDR and SFDVKD. Trimming pared 5 bases from V and 4 bases from J, leaving 7 bases between. The CDR3 is made up of 13 amino acids. CDR3 loop: CATSGYRTGELFF. CDR3 in DNA: TGTGCCACCAGTGGCTACCGCACCGGGGAGCTGTTTTTT.

This chain uses TRBV6-4 with TRBJ2-2; 15 bases are shared with TRBD2. This CDR3 contains 19 residues. V trimming: 5 bases; J trimming: 0 bases; junction bases outside the gene matches: 7. CDR1 is MRHNA and CDR2 is SNTAGT in the germline V gene. The CDR3 coding sequence is TGTGCCAGCAGTCTCCGGACTAGCGGGGGGGGCGCGAACACCGGGGAGCTGTTTTTT. Its protein product is CASSLRTSGGGANTGELFF.

This clonotype was recorded a few times. The rearrangement uses TRBV6-1 and TRBJ2-5, with 10 nucleotides matching TRBD1. Losses at the gene ends were 6 bases for V and 4 bases for J; bases not matched to a gene: 11. The CDR3 runs 16 residues. CDR1 and CDR2 from the germline V gene are MNHNS and SASEGT. The CDR3 DNA is TGTGCCAGCAGCCTCCCGGGACAGGGGTACGGAGAGACCCAGTACTTC. Translating gives CASSLPGQGYGETQYF.

The chain couples TRBV6-2 or TRBV6-3 to TRBJ2-5; 7 nucleotides match TRBD1. Per germline, CDR1 MNHEY and CDR2 SVGEGT. The junction had 4 bases not matched to a gene; V was cut back by 5 bases and J by 1 base. The CDR3 length is 14 residues. CDR3 coding DNA: TGTGCCAGCAGTAGGGACAGACCCCAAGAGACCCAGTACTTC. Encoded protein: CASSRDRPQETQYF.

In this sample, this clonotype turned up a few times. The chain links TRBV9 to TRBJ2-6; no firm D call. This CDR3 is 15 amino acids long. The ends were cut back, 0 bases at V and 2 bases at J, with 6 bases in the middle. Germline V gene data show CDR1 as SGDLS and CDR2 as YYNGEE. The CDR3: CASSVGGAGANVLTF. For the CDR3, the DNA is TGTGCCAGCAGCGTAGGGGGTGCTGGGGCCAACGTCCTGACTTTC.

This clonotype appeared a few times. CDR3 DNA sequence: TGTGCCAGCCTTGGGACTAGCGGGTCGAGCTCCTACAATGAGCAGTTCTTC. Its protein is CASLGTSGSSSYNEQFF. The V and J genes are TRBV25-1 and TRBJ2-1; 12 bases align to TRBD2. The J segment lost 0 bases and the V segment lost 8 bases, leaving 8 bases of the junction unmatched. Germline V gene lookup returns CDR1 MGHDK and CDR2 SYGVNS. The CDR3 is made up of 17 amino acids. Looking up the rest from reference TRBV25-1 and TRBJ2-1 gives the full variable domain: EADIYQTPRYLVIGTGKKITLECSQTMGHDKMYWYQQDPGMELHLIHYSYGVNSTEKGDLSSESTVSRIRTEHFPLTLESARPSHTSQYLCASLGTSGSSSYNEQFFGPGTRLTVL.

At least ten counts were recorded for this clonotype. The V call is TRBV4-1, the J call TRBJ2-2; 8 bases align to TRBD1. Germline V lookup: CDR1 MGHRA, CDR2 YSYEKL. V gave up 2 bases and J gave up 6 bases; unmatched junction bases: 11. The CDR3 covers 17 residues. The DNA for the CDR3 is TGCGCCAGCAGCCAAAGGCAGGGGGCGAGAGGTTCCGGGGAGCTGTTTTTT. This sequence encodes CASSQRQGARGSGELFF.

The chain has TRBV9 and TRBJ2-1; D may be TRBD2 (7 bases). The germline V gene has CDR1 SGDLS and CDR2 YYNGEE. The CDR3 extends over 16 amino acids. V dropped 0 bases and J dropped 3 bases, with 13 bases sitting between them. The CDR3 protein is CASSVDRGAGYNEQFF. As DNA, the CDR3 is TGTGCCAGCAGCGTAGATCGGGGGGCCGGCTACAATGAGCAGTTCTTC.

At least ten counts were recorded for this clonotype. The rearrangement uses TRBV12-3 or TRBV12-4 and TRBJ1-1; D may be TRBD1 (5 bases). The CDR3 extends over 12 amino acids. Trimming took 7 bases from V and 3 from J, leaving 9 bases between them. CDR3: CASTPGYTEAFF. CDR3 bases: TGTGCCAGCACCCCAGGGTACACTGAAGCTTTCTTT.

This clonotype was picked up many times. The chain combines TRBV5-1 with TRBJ1-6; D is undetermined. Germline CDR1 is SGHRS and CDR2 is YFSETQ. The CDR3 covers 13 residues. The V gene lost 5 bases and the J gene lost 8 bases, with 11 bases spanning the gap. The CDR3 DNA follows: TGCGCCAGCAGAGAGCCTGGGGATTCACCCCTCCACTTT. This translates into CASREPGDSPLHF.